This T cell receptor (beta chain) was sequenced in a study of radiation and T cells in renal cell carcinoma. As concerns this clone: Antigen unknown.

Some clones are missing from TCRdb's copy, which holds only in-frame ones; the method was immunoSEQ multiplex PCR. The sample consists of roughly 20,000 clones, around 63% of them appearing once. Study-level findings and limits: Only small tumor regions of about 1 g were sampled.

Documented treatment: treatment-naive control, cytoreductive nephrectomy. Control samples are tumors resected by cytoreductive nephrectomy without prior radiation. This renal cell carcinoma was of the clear cell type. The sequenced sample was tumor tissue, obtained from a patient whose treatment was nephrectomy without radiotherapy. This clonotype originated in a man aged 45-65 years with renal cell carcinoma.

The CDR3 DNA sequence: TGTGCCAGCAGCGTGGGAAGCACAGATACGCAGTATTTT. Translating it yields CASSVGSTDTQYF. The chain carries TRBV9 and TRBJ2-3, with D unclear. V lost 2 bases to trimming and J lost 0 bases, with 4 bases between them. CDR3 size: 13 residues. The germline gives CDR1 SGDLS, CDR2 YYNGEE.